These T cell receptor beta chains were read from a single sample in a study of sequential checkpoint blockade in melanoma. Libraries were prepared by immunoSEQ multiplex PCR; TCRdb keeps only in-frame clonotypes and omits some of them. Among 35,000 to 50,000 clones listed, 70% to 90% were seen once. The sequencing used CD8+ T cells sorted from blood (inferred from file names), collected from a patient given nivolumab and ipilimumab in sequence. These receptor sequences come from a human donor with melanoma. Both conserved end residues are part of each CDR3. The D gene is left open where the match is weak. Some rows have no size entry. The others give once, few or many, or a class for an expanded clone.

V gene	clone size	D gene	J gene	CDR3 protein	CDR3 DNA
TRBV4-1	-	-	TRBJ1-5	CASSQEGPGRNQPQHF	TGCGCCAGCAGCCAAGAGGGCCCAGGGCGAAATCAGCCCCAGCATTTT
TRBV20-1	-	-	TRBJ1-5	CSARWGRDQHF	TGCAGTGCTAGGTGGGGCAGGGACCAGCATTTT
TRBV7-9	-	TRBD1	TRBJ1-2	CASSPRTGNYGYTF	TGTGCCAGCAGCCCACGGACAGGGAACTATGGCTACACCTTC
TRBV6-4	-	TRBD2	TRBJ2-3	CASSQTSGSTDTQYF	TGTGCCAGCAGTCAAACTAGCGGGAGCACAGATACGCAGTATTTT
TRBV28	-	TRBD2	TRBJ2-1	CASSLSGPPSGIYNEQFF	TGTGCCAGCAGTTTATCGGGCCCCCCTAGCGGGATCTACAATGAGCAGTTCTTC
TRBV10-3	-	TRBD2	TRBJ2-1	CAISVGTSENEQFF	TGTGCCATCAGTGTAGGGACTAGCGAGAATGAGCAGTTCTTC
TRBV9	-	-	TRBJ1-1	CASSVVSGRTEAFF	TGTGCCAGCAGCGTAGTGTCAGGGAGGACTGAAGCTTTCTTT
TRBV5-8	-	TRBD1	TRBJ2-1	CASSPRRTGSNNEQFF	TGTGCCAGCAGCCCCCGGAGGACAGGGTCCAACAATGAGCAGTTCTTC
TRBV19	few	TRBD2	TRBJ2-1	CASSLGTRGNNEQFF	TGTGCCAGTAGTTTGGGGACTAGAGGGAACAATGAGCAGTTCTTC
TRBV5-1	-	-	TRBJ1-2	CASSVTGFDGYTF	TGCGCCAGCAGCGTCACAGGGTTTGATGGCTACACCTTC
TRBV9	once	TRBD2	TRBJ2-3	CASSTGLAGAVDTQYF	TGTGCCAGCAGCACCGGACTAGCGGGAGCTGTAGATACGCAGTATTTT
TRBV5-4	-	-	TRBJ1-1	CASSLVVGAEAFF	TGTGCCAGCAGCTTGGTGGTAGGGGCTGAAGCTTTCTTT
TRBV7-9	medium-sized	-	TRBJ2-7	CASSSGISYEQYF	TGTGCCAGCAGCTCCGGGATATCCTACGAGCAGTACTTC
TRBV15	-	TRBD2	TRBJ2-3	CATSREGGLARDTQYF	TGTGCCACCAGCAGAGAGGGAGGACTAGCAAGAGATACGCAGTATTTT
TRBV9	-	-	TRBJ1-5	CASSAEGVYQPQHF	TGTGCCAGCAGCGCCGAAGGGGTCTACCAGCCCCAGCATTTT
TRBV5-6	-	TRBD1	TRBJ2-3	CASSPDRATQYF	TGTGCCAGCAGCCCTGACAGGGCTACCCAGTATTTT
TRBV7-9	-	TRBD2	TRBJ2-1	CASSLTGGGNNEQFF	TGTGCCAGCAGCTTAACGGGAGGGGGGAACAATGAGCAGTTCTTC
TRBV7-9	-	-	TRBJ2-5	CASSLVRAGQETQYF	TGTGCCAGCAGCTTAGTCAGGGCTGGTCAAGAGACCCAGTACTTC
TRBV5-1	-	-	TRBJ2-7	CASSLVQSYEQYF	TGCGCCAGCAGCTTGGTACAGTCCTACGAGCAGTACTTC
TRBV5-1	-	-	TRBJ2-7	CASSLTGDEQYF	TGCGCCAGCAGCTTGACAGGTGACGAGCAGTACTTC
TRBV7-9	once	TRBD2	TRBJ2-3	CASSPPLAGSSDTQYF	TGTGCCAGCAGCCCTCCCCTAGCGGGAAGTTCAGATACGCAGTATTTT
TRBV27	-	TRBD1	TRBJ1-1	CASSSGQGHTEAFF	TGTGCCAGCAGTTCGGGACAGGGTCACACTGAAGCTTTCTTT
TRBV16	-	-	TRBJ2-3	CASSPPGTQYF	TGTGCCAGCAGCCCGCCAGGGACGCAGTATTTT
TRBV29-1	-	-	TRBJ2-4	CSVGGGVAKNIQYF	TGCAGCGTTGGAGGCGGAGTAGCCAAAAACATTCAGTACTTC
TRBV27	once	TRBD2	TRBJ2-4	CASSALAGGWENIQYF	TGTGCCAGCAGCGCACTAGCGGGGGGTTGGGAAAACATTCAGTACTTC
TRBV10-1	once	TRBD1	TRBJ2-1	CASSQTGGTYNEQFF	TGCGCCAGCAGTCAAACAGGGGGAACCTACAATGAGCAGTTCTTC
TRBV5-1	-	TRBD1	TRBJ2-7	CASSRTGSYEQYF	TGCGCCAGCAGCCGGACAGGCTCCTACGAGCAGTACTTC
TRBV7-9	-	-	TRBJ2-1	CASSQVGGEQFF	TGTGCCAGCAGCCAGGTGGGCGGGGAGCAGTTCTTC
TRBV19	-	TRBD2	TRBJ2-2	CASSPEASGSIPNTGELFF	TGTGCCAGTAGTCCCGAGGCTAGCGGGAGTATCCCGAACACCGGGGAGCTGTTTTTT
TRBV19	-	-	TRBJ2-7	CASRPAGRVDYEQYF	TGTGCCAGTCGACCAGCAGGCAGGGTGGACTACGAGCAGTACTTC
TRBV5-1	-	-	TRBJ1-1	CASSFWWGGSTEAFF	TGCGCCAGCAGCTTCTGGTGGGGAGGAAGCACTGAAGCTTTCTTT
TRBV27	-	TRBD1	TRBJ2-2	CASSLPTSGGANTGELFF	TGTGCCAGCAGCCTACCAACCTCAGGGGGCGCGAACACCGGGGAGCTGTTTTTT
TRBV5-6	once	TRBD1	TRBJ1-1	CASSYGTGNTEAFF	TGTGCCAGCAGCTATGGGACAGGGAACACTGAAGCTTTCTTT
TRBV5-1	-	-	TRBJ1-4	CASSLTGPTNEKLFF	TGCGCCAGCAGCCTTACAGGCCCGACTAATGAAAAACTGTTTTTT
TRBV9	-	TRBD1	TRBJ2-1	CASSDIYRGVSYNEQFF	TGTGCCAGCAGCGACATTTACAGGGGCGTATCCTACAATGAGCAGTTCTTC
TRBV6-5	-	-	TRBJ2-1	CASRSMNEQFF	TGTGCCAGCAGGAGTATGAATGAGCAGTTCTTC
TRBV5-4	-	-	TRBJ2-3	CASSLVTRRPDTQYF	TGTGCCAGCAGCTTGGTAACTAGGCGGCCAGATACGCAGTATTTT
TRBV5-6	-	-	TRBJ1-5	CASSLGGRGNQPQHF	TGTGCCAGCAGCTTGGGGGGGCGCGGGAATCAGCCCCAGCATTTT
TRBV9	-	TRBD1	TRBJ2-2	CASNNNLDRGNTGELFF	TGTGCCAGCAACAATAACTTGGACAGGGGGAACACCGGGGAGCTGTTTTTT
TRBV19	-	TRBD1	TRBJ2-5	CASSLGQGETQYF	TGTGCCAGTAGTTTAGGACAGGGGGAGACCCAGTACTTC
TRBV9	-	TRBD1	TRBJ2-7	CASSFGTGSGEQYF	TGTGCCAGCAGCTTCGGGACAGGGTCGGGCGAGCAGTACTTC
TRBV5-6	-	TRBD2	TRBJ2-2	CASSLAGSGIPYGELFF	TGTGCCAGCAGCTTGGCGGGTAGCGGGATTCCTTACGGGGAGCTGTTTTTT
TRBV11-1	-	-	TRBJ2-7	CASSQTSIVREQYF	TGTGCCAGCAGCCAAACTAGCATCGTGCGCGAGCAGTACTTC
TRBV4-2	-	-	TRBJ1-2	CASSQGQIGYTF	TGTGCCAGCAGCCAAGGGCAGATTGGCTACACCTTC
TRBV28	-	-	TRBJ1-1	CASTLGVGGLTEAFF	TGTGCCAGCACCCTTGGCGTAGGGGGTCTCACTGAAGCTTTCTTT
TRBV7-3	-	TRBD2	TRBJ2-3	CASSLGLAGSTDTQYF	TGTGCCAGCAGCTTAGGACTAGCGGGGAGCACAGATACGCAGTATTTT
TRBV9	-	-	TRBJ1-4	CASTSSGLLGEKLFF	TGTGCCAGCACCTCCTCAGGGTTATTGGGTGAAAAACTGTTTTTT
TRBV9	-	-	TRBJ2-3	CASSADPGVAGSQRFTQYF	TGTGCCAGCAGCGCCGACCCTGGCGTCGCGGGGTCCCAACGTTTCACGCAGTATTTT
TRBV14	medium-sized	-	TRBJ2-1	CASSPTNNEQFF	TGTGCCAGCAGCCCGACTAACAATGAGCAGTTCTTC
TRBV5-4	-	TRBD1	TRBJ2-7	CASSSRDSYEQYF	TGTGCCAGCAGCTCCCGGGACAGCTACGAGCAGTACTTC
TRBV5-1	once	-	TRBJ1-5	CASSPLSPNQPQHF	TGCGCCAGCAGTCCGCTAAGTCCGAATCAGCCCCAGCATTTT
TRBV2	few	-	TRBJ1-2	CASSEGRDLGGYTF	TGTGCCAGCAGTGAAGGGCGGGATTTGGGGGGCTACACCTTC